A selection of T cell receptor beta chains follows, all from one sample in a study of CD8 T cells in Susac syndrome. Each CDR3 protein gets one entry after TCRdb re-called the immunoSEQ multiplex PCR reads with MiXCR. The data contain under 85,000 distinct CDR3 sequences, 90% to 95% of them singletons. The sequencing input was CD8+ T cells from PBMCs. The receptors here all came from a human donor with Susac syndrome. The CDR3 runs from the conserved cysteine through the conserved F or W. A D gene is named only where the DNA matches it firmly. Clone size appears in some rows only: once, few, many, or a class for an expanded clone.

clone size	J gene	D gene	V gene	CDR3 DNA	CDR3 protein
NA	TRBJ1-5	NA	TRBV4-3	TGCGCCAGCAGCCACCAACCCGACGGAGGCAATCAGCCCCAGCATTTT	CASSHQPDGGNQPQHF
NA	TRBJ2-1	TRBD2	TRBV4-2	TGTGCCAGCAGGCAGACTAGCGGGGCGTACAATGAGCAGTTCTTC	CASRQTSGAYNEQFF
NA	TRBJ2-1	NA	TRBV20-1	TGCAGTGCTAGCGAGGGCGGTTCCTACAATGAGCAGTTCTTC	CSASEGGSYNEQFF
NA	TRBJ2-1	NA	TRBV7-8	TGTGCCAGCAGCCGGCGGGGCCCCAGCTCCTACAATGAGCAGTTCTTC	CASSRRGPSSYNEQFF
once	TRBJ2-1	TRBD2	TRBV20-1	TGCAGTGCTCCGACCTGGGGCCGGGAGGGATCCTACAATGAGCAGTTCTTC	CSAPTWGREGSYNEQFF
NA	TRBJ2-7	NA	TRBV5-1	TGCGCCAGCACAATGGGGAACTACGAGCAGTACTTC	CASTMGNYEQYF
NA	TRBJ2-7	TRBD2	TRBV28	TGTGCCAGCAGTTTCCCCACTAGCGGCTACGAGCAGTACTTC	CASSFPTSGYEQYF
NA	TRBJ1-6	NA	TRBV6-5	TGTGCCAGCAGTTACTCCGGCACGAGCTCCTATAATTCACCCCTCCACTTT	CASSYSGTSSYNSPLHF
NA	TRBJ2-7	NA	TRBV9	TGTGCCAGCAGCGTAGCAGAGGCCGTCCACGAGCAGTACTTC	CASSVAEAVHEQYF
NA	TRBJ1-1	TRBD1	TRBV13	TGTGCCAGCAGCGAGGACAGGGGTGAGTCTTTCTTT	CASSEDRGESFF
once	TRBJ1-2	NA	TRBV12-3/TRBV12-4	TGTGCCAGCAGCCCCACGACCCGGGGGGATGGCTACACCTTC	CASSPTTRGDGYTF
NA	TRBJ2-3	NA	TRBV5-1	TGCGCCAGCAAAACTAGCACAGATACGCAGTATTTT	CASKTSTDTQYF
NA	TRBJ2-1	NA	TRBV29-1	TGCAGCGTTGAAGCCAGCAGTGAATGGAATGAGCAGTTCTTC	CSVEASSEWNEQFF
NA	TRBJ2-5	TRBD1	TRBV12-5	TGTGCTAGTGGTTTGGGAATACACGACAGGGTAGAGACCCAGTACTTC	CASGLGIHDRVETQYF
NA	TRBJ1-6	TRBD1	TRBV5-1	TGCGCCAGCAGCTTAGACAGGGTTATGGATAATTCACCCCTCCACTTT	CASSLDRVMDNSPLHF
NA	TRBJ2-7	NA	TRBV19	TGTGCCAGTAGTGGATGGGACACTGGAAACGAGCAGTACTTC	CASSGWDTGNEQYF
NA	TRBJ1-2	NA	TRBV20-1	TGCAGTGCTCAGTTGACAGACTATGGCTACACCTTC	CSAQLTDYGYTF
NA	TRBJ1-2	NA	TRBV9	TGTGCCAGCAGAGGCGGAATCGAGGTGCTCTATGGCTACACCTTC	CASRGGIEVLYGYTF
NA	TRBJ2-7	TRBD2	TRBV6-5	TGTGCCAGCAGTTACGGGGGGGACCTCTACGAGCAGTACTTC	CASSYGGDLYEQYF
NA	TRBJ1-2	NA	TRBV20-1	TGCAGTGCTAGACTATCTAACTATGGCTACACCTTC	CSARLSNYGYTF
NA	TRBJ2-1	NA	TRBV7-2	TGTGCCAGCAGCTCCTCGGACAGACCTCCGGAGCAGTTCTTC	CASSSSDRPPEQFF
once	TRBJ1-2	NA	TRBV9	TGTGCCAGCAGCGACACGGTTGGCTACACCTTC	CASSDTVGYTF
NA	TRBJ2-7	NA	TRBV11-1	TGTGCCAGCAGCTTTCTATTAACCGCCTACGAGCAGTACTTC	CASSFLLTAYEQYF
NA	TRBJ2-3	TRBD2	TRBV11-2	TGTGCCAGCAGCTTAGATATAGCGGGAGGGCCGGGACCGAGCACAGATACGCAGTATTTT	CASSLDIAGGPGPSTDTQYF
NA	TRBJ2-1	TRBD2	TRBV13	TGTGCCAGCAGCCGGGGACTAGCTGATGAGCAGTTCTTC	CASSRGLADEQFF
NA	TRBJ2-7	NA	TRBV15	TGTGCCACCGGCTACGAGCAGTACTTC	CATGYEQYF
NA	TRBJ1-2	NA	TRBV2	TGTGCCAGCAGGGAGGGCTCAGGGTTTTTCGATGGCTACACCTTC	CASREGSGFFDGYTF
NA	TRBJ2-7	NA	TRBV20-1	TGCAGTGCTATTCTGGAAGGGACCCTCTACGAGCAGTACTTC	CSAILEGTLYEQYF
NA	TRBJ1-6	NA	TRBV2	TGTGCCAGCAGTGGCCAGGGGAATTCACCCCTCCACTTT	CASSGQGNSPLHF
NA	TRBJ2-7	NA	TRBV4-2	TGTGCCAGCAGCCAAGACGACGGTTCCTACGAGCAGTACTTC	CASSQDDGSYEQYF
NA	TRBJ2-5	NA	TRBV4-3	TGCGCCAGCAGCCAAGATACCCCCAGGGAGACCCAGTACTTC	CASSQDTPRETQYF
NA	TRBJ1-1	NA	TRBV9	TGTGCCAGCAGCGCAAGGAACACTGAAGCTTTCTTT	CASSARNTEAFF
NA	TRBJ2-3	NA	TRBV6-5	TGTGCCAGCAGTTACTCTCGTCTAGTTGGGGGGGATACGCAGTATTTT	CASSYSRLVGGDTQYF
NA	TRBJ2-2	NA	TRBV25-1	TGTGCCAGCAGTGAATGGGGGGAAACCGGGGAGCTGTTTTTT	CASSEWGETGELFF
NA	TRBJ2-7	TRBD2	TRBV3-1	TGTGCCAGCAGCCAAGTAACCCTAGCGGGAGAATGGAACGAGCAGTACTTC	CASSQVTLAGEWNEQYF
NA	TRBJ2-4	TRBD1	TRBV7-2	TGTGCCAGCAGCTTAGAGGGGGCCAGGGCGGCCAAAAACATTCAGTACTTC	CASSLEGARAAKNIQYF
NA	TRBJ2-7	NA	TRBV28	TGTGCCAGCAGTTTTACTAGCTTCTACGAGCAGTACTTC	CASSFTSFYEQYF
NA	TRBJ2-1	NA	TRBV5-6	TGTGCCAGCAGCGTCACAGGGGAGGGCTCCTACAATGAGCAGTTCTTC	CASSVTGEGSYNEQFF
NA	TRBJ2-1	NA	TRBV3-1	TGTGCCAGCAGCCAAGCGGATGATAGCTCCTACAATGAGCAGTTCTTC	CASSQADDSSYNEQFF
NA	TRBJ1-4	NA	TRBV7-9	TGTGCCAGCAGCCCCTGGGGGGGGGCGGATGAAAAACTGTTTTTT	CASSPWGGADEKLFF
once	TRBJ2-1	TRBD2	TRBV13	TGTGCCAGCAGCTTAGCCGGGAGGGCCGGCAATGAGCAGTTCTTC	CASSLAGRAGNEQFF
NA	TRBJ2-3	TRBD1	TRBV5-1	TGCGCCAGCAGCTTTCAGGGGGCAGATACGCAGTATTTT	CASSFQGADTQYF
NA	TRBJ2-7	NA	TRBV6-5	TGTGCCAGCAGGGACCCAGGACAAGAGCAGTACTTC	CASRDPGQEQYF